This T cell receptor beta chain was recovered during a study of blood T cell repertoires in COVID-19. V was pared by 3 bases and J by 2 bases, with 4 bases of the junction left unmatched. Germline CDR1 and CDR2: SGHRS and YFSETQ. This CDR3 is built from 15 residues. The protocol was immunoSEQ multiplex PCR, while the TCRdb copy is restricted to in-frame clones and leaves out a portion. The sample yields 25,000 to 30,000 clones, approximately 80% seen once. This rearrangement joins TRBV5-1 to TRBJ2-7, with 11 bases aligning to TRBD2. The receptor comes from a man in his sixties or seventies with active COVID-19. Material: peripheral blood. CDR3 amino acids: CASSSIAGGTYEQYF. CDR3 bases: TGCGCCAGCAGCTCGATAGCGGGGGGGACCTACGAGCAGTACTTC.